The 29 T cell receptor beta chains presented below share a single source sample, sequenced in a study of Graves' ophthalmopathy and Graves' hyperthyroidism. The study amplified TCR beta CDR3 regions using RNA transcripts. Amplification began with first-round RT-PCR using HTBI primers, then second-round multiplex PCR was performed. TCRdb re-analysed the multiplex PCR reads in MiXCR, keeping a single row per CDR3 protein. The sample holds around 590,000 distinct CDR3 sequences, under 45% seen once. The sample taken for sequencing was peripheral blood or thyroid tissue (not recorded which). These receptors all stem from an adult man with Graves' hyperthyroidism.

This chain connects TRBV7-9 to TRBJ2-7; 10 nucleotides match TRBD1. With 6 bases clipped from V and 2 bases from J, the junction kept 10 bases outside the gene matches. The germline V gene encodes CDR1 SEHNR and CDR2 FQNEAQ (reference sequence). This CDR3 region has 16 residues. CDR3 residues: CASSFGDGQGAYEQYF. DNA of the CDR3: TGTGCCAGCAGTTTCGGTGACGGACAGGGGGCCTACGAGCAGTACTTC.

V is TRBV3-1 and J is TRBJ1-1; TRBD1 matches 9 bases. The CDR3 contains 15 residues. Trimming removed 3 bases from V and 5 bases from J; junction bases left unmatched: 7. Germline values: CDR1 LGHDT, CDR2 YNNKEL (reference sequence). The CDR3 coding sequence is TGTGCCAGCAGCCAGGGGACAGGGTATCGGACTGAAGCTTTCTTT. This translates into CASSQGTGYRTEAFF.

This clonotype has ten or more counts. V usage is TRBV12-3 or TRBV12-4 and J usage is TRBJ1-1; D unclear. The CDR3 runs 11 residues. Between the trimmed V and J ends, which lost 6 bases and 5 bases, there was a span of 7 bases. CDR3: CASSLTTEAFF. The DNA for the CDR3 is TGTGCCAGCAGCTTAACGACTGAAGCTTTCTTT.

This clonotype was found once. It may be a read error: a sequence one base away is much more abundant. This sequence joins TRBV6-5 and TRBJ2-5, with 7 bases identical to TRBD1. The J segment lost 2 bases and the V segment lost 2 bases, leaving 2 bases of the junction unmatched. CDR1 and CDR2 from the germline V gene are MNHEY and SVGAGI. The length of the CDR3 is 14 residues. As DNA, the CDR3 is TGTGCCAGCAGTTACACGACAGGGCAAGAGACCCAGTACTTC. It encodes CASSYTTGQETQYF.

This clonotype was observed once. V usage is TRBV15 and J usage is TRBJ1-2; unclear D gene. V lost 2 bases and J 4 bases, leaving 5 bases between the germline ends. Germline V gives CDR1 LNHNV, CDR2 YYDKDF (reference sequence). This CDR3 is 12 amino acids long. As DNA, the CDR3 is TGTGCCACCAGCAGATTTCTCTATGGCTACACCTTC. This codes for CATSRFLYGYTF. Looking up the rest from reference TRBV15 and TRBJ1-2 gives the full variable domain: DAMVIQNPRYQVTQFGKPVTLSCSQTLNHNVMYWYQQKSSQAPKLLFHYYDKDFNNEADTPDNFQSRRPNTSFCFLDIRSPGLGDTAMYLCATSRFLYGYTFGSGTRLTVV.

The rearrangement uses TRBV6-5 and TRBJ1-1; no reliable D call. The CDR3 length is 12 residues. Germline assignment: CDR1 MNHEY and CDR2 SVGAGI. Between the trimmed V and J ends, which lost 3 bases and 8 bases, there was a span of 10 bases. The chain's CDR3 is CASSYGGREAFF. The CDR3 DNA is TGTGCCAGCAGTTATGGAGGGCGAGAAGCTTTCTTT.

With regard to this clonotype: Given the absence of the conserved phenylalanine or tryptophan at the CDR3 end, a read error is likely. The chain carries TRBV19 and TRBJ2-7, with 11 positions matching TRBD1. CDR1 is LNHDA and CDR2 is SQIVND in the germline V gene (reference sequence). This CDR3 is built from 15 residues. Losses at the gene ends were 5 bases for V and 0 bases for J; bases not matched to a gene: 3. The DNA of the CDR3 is TGTGCCAGTAGTGCTGGACAGGGGGCCTCCTACGAGCAGTACTCC. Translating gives CASSAGQGASYEQYS.

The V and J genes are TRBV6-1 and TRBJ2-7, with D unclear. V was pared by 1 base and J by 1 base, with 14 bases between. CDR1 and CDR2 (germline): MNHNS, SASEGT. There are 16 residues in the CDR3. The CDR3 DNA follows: TGTGCCAGCAGTGAAGAGTGGGATTTCTGGTCCTACGAGCAGTACTTC. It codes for CASSEEWDFWSYEQYF.

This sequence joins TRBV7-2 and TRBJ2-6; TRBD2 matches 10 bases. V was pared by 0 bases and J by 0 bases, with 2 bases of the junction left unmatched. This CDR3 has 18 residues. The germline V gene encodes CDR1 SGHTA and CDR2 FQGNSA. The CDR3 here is CASSLALAGPSGANVLTF. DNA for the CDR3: TGTGCCAGCAGCTTAGCACTAGCGGGGCCCTCTGGGGCCAACGTCCTGACTTTC.

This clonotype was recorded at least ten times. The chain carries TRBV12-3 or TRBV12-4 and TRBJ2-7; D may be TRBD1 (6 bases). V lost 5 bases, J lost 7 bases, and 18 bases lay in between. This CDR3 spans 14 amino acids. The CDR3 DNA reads TGTGCCAGCAGTCCCAACTTACAGGGCGCGGAGCAGTACTTC. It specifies CASSPNLQGAEQYF.

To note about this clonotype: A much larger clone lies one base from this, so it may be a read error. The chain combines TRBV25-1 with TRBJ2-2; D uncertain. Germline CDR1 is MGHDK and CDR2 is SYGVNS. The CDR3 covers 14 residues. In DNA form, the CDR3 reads TGTACCAGCAGTGAACACTCGAACACCGGGGAGCTGTTTTTT. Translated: CTSSEHSNTGELFF.

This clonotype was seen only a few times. The CDR3 nucleotides are TGTGCCAGCAGAACCCGTCTAGGGCTCAACCCAAGAGAGACCCAGTACTTC. Its translation is CASRTRLGLNPRETQYF. The chain has TRBV6-5 and TRBJ2-5; D call uncertain. Germline CDR1 is MNHEY and CDR2 is SVGAGI. The germline V and J ends were trimmed by 6 bases and 4 bases, with 24 bases remaining between them. There are 17 residues in the CDR3.

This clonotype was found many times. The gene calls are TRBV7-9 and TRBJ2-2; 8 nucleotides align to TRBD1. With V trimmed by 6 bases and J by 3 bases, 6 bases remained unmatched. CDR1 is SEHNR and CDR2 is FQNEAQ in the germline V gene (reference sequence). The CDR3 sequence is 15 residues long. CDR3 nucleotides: TGTGCCAGCAGGTCGACAGGGGTTCACACCGGGGAGCTGTTTTTT. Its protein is CASRSTGVHTGELFF. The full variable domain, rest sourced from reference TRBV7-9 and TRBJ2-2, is DTGVSQNPRHKITKRGQNVTFRCDPISEHNRLYWYRQTLGQGPEFLTYFQNEAQLEKSRLLSDRFSAERPKGSFSTLEIQRTEQGDSAMYLCASRSTGVHTGELFFGEGSRLTVL.

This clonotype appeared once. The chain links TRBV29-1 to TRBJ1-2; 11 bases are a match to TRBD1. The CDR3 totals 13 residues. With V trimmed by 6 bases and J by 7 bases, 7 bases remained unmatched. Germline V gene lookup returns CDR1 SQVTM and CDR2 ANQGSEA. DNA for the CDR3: TGCAGCGTCGCGGGACAGGGGGGAAGTGGCTACACCTTC. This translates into CSVAGQGGSGYTF.

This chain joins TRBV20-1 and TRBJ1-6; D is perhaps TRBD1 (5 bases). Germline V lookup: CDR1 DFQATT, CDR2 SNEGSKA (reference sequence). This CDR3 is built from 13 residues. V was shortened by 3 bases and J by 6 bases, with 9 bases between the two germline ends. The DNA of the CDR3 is TGCAGTGCTAGTGGGACCCTTAATTCACCCCTCCACTTT. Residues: CSASGTLNSPLHF.

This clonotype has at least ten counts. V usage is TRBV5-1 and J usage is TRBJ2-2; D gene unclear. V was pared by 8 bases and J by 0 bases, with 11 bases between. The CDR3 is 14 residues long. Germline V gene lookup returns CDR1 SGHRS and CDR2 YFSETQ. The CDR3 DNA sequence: TGCGCCAGTTGTCTATCGCCGAACACCGGGGAGCTGTTTTTT. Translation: CASCLSPNTGELFF.

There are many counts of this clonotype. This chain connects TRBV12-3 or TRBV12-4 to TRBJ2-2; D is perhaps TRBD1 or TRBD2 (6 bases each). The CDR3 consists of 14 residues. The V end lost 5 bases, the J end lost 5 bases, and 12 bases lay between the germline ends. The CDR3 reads CASSPGGGTGELFF. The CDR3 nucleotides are TGTGCCAGCAGTCCCGGAGGGGGTACCGGGGAGCTGTTTTTT.

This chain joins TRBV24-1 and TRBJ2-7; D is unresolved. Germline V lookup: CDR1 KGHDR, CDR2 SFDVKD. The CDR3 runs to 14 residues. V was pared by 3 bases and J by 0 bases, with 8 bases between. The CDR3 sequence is CATSDTRSSYEQYF. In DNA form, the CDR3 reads TGTGCCACCAGTGATACGAGGAGCTCCTACGAGCAGTACTTC.

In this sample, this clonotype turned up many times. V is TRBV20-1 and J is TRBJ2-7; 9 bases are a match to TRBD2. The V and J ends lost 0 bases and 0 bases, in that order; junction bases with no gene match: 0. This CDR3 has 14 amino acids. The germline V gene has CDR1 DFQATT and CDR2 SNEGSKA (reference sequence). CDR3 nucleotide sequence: TGCAGTGCTAGAGATAGCGGGAGCTCCTACGAGCAGTACTTC. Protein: CSARDSGSSYEQYF.

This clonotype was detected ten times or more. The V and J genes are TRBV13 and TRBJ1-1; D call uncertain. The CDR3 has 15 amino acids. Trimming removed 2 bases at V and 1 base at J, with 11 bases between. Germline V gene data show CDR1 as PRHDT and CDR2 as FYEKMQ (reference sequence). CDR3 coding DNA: TGTGCCAGCAGCTTACGCGCAGGATCGAACACTGAAGCTTTCTTT. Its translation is CASSLRAGSNTEAFF.

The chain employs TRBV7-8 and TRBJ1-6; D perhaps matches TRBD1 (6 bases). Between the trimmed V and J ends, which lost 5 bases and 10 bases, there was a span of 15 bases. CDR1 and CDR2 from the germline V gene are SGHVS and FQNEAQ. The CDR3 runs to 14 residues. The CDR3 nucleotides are TGTGCCAGCAGCCCCGGGACAAGGGAGTCACCCCTCCACTTT. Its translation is CASSPGTRESPLHF.

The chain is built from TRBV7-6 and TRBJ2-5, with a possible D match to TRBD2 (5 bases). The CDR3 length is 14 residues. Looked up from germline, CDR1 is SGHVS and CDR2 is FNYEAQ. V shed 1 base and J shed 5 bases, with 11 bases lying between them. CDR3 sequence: CASSLVFGEETQYF. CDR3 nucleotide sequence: TGTGCCAGCAGCTTAGTTTTCGGGGAGGAGACCCAGTACTTC. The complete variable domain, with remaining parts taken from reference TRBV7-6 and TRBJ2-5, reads GAGVSQSPRYKVTKRGQDVALRCDPISGHVSLYWYRQALGQGPEFLTYFNYEAQQDKSGLPNDRFSAERPEGSISTLTIQRTEQRDSAMYRCASSLVFGEETQYFGPGTRLLVL.

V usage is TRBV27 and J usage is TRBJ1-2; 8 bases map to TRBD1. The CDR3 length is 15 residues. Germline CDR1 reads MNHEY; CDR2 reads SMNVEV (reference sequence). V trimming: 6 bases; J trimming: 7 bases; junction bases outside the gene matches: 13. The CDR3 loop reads CASSQSGQGAIGYTF. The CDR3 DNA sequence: TGTGCCAGCAGCCAAAGTGGGCAGGGGGCGATTGGCTACACCTTC.

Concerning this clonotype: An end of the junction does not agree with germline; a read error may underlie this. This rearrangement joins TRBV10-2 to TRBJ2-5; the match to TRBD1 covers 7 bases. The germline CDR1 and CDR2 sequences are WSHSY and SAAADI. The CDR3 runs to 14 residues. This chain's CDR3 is CAWSVGQVQETQYF. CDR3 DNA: TGTGCCTGGAGTGTAGGACAGGTCCAAGAGACCCAGTACTTC.

The CDR3 DNA sequence: TGTGCCAGCACCCCCGGGAGGGAGCATACGCAGTATTTT. It is translated as CASTPGREHTQYF. V usage is TRBV2 and J usage is TRBJ2-3; 8 nucleotides line up with TRBD2. The CDR3 extends over 13 amino acids. CDR1 is SNHLY and CDR2 is FYNNEI in the germline V gene. V gave up 7 bases and J gave up 7 bases; unmatched junction bases: 7.

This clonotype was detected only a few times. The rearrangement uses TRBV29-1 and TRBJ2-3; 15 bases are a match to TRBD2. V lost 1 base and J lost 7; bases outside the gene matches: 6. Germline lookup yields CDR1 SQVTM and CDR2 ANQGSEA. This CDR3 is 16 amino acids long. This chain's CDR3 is CSVEGGLAGGPNTQYF. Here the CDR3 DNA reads TGCAGCGTTGAAGGCGGACTAGCGGGAGGGCCCAATACGCAGTATTTT.

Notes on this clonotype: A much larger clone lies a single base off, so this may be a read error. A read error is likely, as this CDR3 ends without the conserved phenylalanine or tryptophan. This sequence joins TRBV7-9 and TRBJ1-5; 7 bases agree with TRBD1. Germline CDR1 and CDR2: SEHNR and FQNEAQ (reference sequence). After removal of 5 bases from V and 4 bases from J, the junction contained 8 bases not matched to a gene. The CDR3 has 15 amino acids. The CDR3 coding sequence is TGTGCCAGCAGCGGGGGGGGACAGAAGAATCAGCCCCAGCATCTT. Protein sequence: CASSGGGQKNQPQHL.

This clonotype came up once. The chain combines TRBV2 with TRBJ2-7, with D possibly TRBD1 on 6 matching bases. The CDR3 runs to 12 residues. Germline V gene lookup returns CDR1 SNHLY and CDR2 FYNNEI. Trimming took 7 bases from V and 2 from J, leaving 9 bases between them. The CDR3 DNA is TGTGCCAGCACGGACAGCACCTACGAGCAGTACTTC. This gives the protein CASTDSTYEQYF.

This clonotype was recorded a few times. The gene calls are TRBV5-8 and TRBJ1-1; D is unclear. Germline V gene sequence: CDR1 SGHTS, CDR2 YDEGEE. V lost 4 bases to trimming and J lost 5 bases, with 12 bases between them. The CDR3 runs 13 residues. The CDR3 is CASSQWRDTEAFF. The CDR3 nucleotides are TGTGCCAGCAGCCAATGGCGGGATACTGAAGCTTTCTTT.